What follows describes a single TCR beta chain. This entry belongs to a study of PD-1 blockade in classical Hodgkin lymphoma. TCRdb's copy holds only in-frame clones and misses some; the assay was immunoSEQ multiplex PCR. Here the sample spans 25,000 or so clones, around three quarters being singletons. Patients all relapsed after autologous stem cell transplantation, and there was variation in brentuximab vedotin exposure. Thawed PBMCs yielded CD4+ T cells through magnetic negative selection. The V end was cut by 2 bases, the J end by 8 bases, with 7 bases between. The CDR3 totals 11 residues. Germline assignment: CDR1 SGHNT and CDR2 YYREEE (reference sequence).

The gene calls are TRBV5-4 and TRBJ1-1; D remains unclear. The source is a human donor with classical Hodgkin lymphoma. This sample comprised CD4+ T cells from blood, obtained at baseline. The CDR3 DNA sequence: TGTGCCAGCAGCTTCCTGACAGAAGCTTTCTTT. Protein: CASSFLTEAFF. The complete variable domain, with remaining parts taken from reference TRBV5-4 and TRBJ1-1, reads ETGVTQSPTHLIKTRGQQVTLRCSSQSGHNTVSWYQQALGQGPQFIFQYYREEENGRGNFPPRFSGLQFPNYSSELNVNALELDDSALYLCASSFLTEAFFGQGTRLTVV.